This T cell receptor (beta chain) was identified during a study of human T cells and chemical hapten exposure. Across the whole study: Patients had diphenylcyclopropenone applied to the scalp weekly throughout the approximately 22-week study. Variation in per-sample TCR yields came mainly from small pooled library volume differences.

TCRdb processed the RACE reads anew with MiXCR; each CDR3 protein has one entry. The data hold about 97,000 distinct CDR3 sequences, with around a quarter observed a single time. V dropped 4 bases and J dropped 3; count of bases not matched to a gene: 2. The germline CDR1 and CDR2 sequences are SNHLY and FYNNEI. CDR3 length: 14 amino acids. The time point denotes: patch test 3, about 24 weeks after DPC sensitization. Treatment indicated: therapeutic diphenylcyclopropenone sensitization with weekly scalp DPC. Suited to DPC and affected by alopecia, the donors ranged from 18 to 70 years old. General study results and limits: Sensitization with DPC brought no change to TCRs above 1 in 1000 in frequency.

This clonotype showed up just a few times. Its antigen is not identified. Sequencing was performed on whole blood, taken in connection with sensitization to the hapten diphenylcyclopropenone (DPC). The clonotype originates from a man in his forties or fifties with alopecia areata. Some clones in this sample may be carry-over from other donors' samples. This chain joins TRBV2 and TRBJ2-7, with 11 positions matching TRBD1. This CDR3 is CASSVDRGHYEQYF. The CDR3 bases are TGTGCCAGCAGTGTGGACAGGGGGCACTACGAGCAGTACTTC.